The clone carrying this T cell receptor (beta chain) was detected many times. Its antigen remains unknown. Amplification of TCR beta CDR3 regions used RNA as the template. The TCR CDR3 was amplified in a first-round RT-PCR using the HTBI primer set. From the multiplex PCR reads, TCRdb called clonotypes with MiXCR, one entry per CDR3 protein. The sample has around 300,000 distinct CDR3 sequences, roughly 15% seen once. Germline loops: CDR1 PRHDT, CDR2 FYEKMQ (reference sequence). Trimming removed 5 bases from V and 4 bases from J; junction bases left unmatched: 7. This CDR3 region has 15 residues. This sample stems from a study of T cells in Graves' hyperthyroidism and ophthalmopathy. Study results and limitations: For ophthalmopathy, model prediction preceded onset by a median approximately 6 months. Blood samples included most of the expanded thyroid clonotypes exceeding 0.001. Ophthalmopathy cases were set apart from stable hyperthyroidism by a 13 V-J model.

The source material was blood. The sequence came from a woman aged 25 to 39 with Graves' hyperthyroidism that later progressed to Graves' ophthalmopathy. V and J are TRBV13 and TRBJ2-1, with TRBD2 identical over 8 bases. CDR3 bases: TGTGCCAGCAGCCGAACTAGCGGTCCTTACAATGAGCAGTTCTTC. Its protein product is CASSRTSGPYNEQFF.